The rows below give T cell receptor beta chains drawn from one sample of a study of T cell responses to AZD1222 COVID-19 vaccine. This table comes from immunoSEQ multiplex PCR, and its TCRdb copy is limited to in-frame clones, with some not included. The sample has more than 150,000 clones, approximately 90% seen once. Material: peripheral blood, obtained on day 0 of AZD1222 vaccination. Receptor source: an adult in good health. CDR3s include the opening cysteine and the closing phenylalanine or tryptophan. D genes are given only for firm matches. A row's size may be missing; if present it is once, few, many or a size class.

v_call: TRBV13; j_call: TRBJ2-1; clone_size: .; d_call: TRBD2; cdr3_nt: TGTGCCAGCAGCTCGGGACTAGCGCACAATGAGCAGTTCTTC; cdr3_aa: CASSSGLAHNEQFF
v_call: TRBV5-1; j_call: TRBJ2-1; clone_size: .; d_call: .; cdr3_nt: TGCGCCAGCAGCTTGGATCTGGCGAACAATGAGCAGTTCTTC; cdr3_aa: CASSLDLANNEQFF
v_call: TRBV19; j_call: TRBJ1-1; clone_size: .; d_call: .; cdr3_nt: TGTGCCAGTAGTATAGATATTTGGGCCCCCCGAACAACTGAAGCTTTCTTT; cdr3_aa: CASSIDIWAPRTTEAFF
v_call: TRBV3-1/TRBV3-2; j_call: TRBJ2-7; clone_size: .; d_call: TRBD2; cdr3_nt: TGTGCCAGCAGCCTCCAGGGACTAGGGCACGAGCAGTACTTC; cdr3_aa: CASSLQGLGHEQYF
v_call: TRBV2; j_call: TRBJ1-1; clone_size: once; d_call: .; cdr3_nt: TGTGCCAGCAGGCAATCTGGGGGGGTATTGTTCACTGAAGCTTTCTTT; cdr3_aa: CASRQSGGVLFTEAFF
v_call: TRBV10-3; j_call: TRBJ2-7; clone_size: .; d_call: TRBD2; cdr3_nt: TGTGCCATCAGTTCGGGGGGTACCGAGCAGTACTTC; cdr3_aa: CAISSGGTEQYF
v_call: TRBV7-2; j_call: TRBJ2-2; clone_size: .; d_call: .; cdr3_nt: TGTGCCAGCAGCCCGGGGCCCCGGGGGGAGCTGTTTTTT; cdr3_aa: CASSPGPRGELFF
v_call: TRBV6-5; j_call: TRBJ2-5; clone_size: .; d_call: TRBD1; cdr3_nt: TGTGCCAGCAATGGAGGCGGGACAGGGGAGGAGGACCAGTACTTC; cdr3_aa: CASNGGGTGEEDQYF
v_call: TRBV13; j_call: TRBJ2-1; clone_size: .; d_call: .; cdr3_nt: TGTGCCAGCAGCTTAGGACCTGAGCAGTTCTTC; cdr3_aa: CASSLGPEQFF
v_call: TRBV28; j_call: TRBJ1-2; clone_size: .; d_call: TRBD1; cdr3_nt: TGTGCCAGCAGCCCAAGGGGCAGGGGGAACTATGGCTACACCTTC; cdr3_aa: CASSPRGRGNYGYTF
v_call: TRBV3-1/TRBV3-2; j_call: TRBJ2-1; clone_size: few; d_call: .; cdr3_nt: TGTGCCAGCGGCCAAACACGTCCGGTTCACAATGAGCAGTTCTTC; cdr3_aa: CASGQTRPVHNEQFF